The 14 T cell receptor beta chains below come from one sample, sequenced in a study of CD8+ T cells in alopecia areata. The authors extracted RNA and reverse transcribed it into cDNA as the sequencing template. The repertoire was sequenced with immunoSEQ multiplex PCR; TCRdb's copy has only in-frame clones and lacks some. The table includes 150,000 to 200,000 clones, 63% detected once. Material: CD4+ T cells sorted from blood, obtained at week 0. The receptors were gathered from a human donor with alopecia areata.

This clone was counted between two and nine times. This sequence joins TRBV2 and TRBJ2-3; maybe TRBD1 (5 bases). Germline CDR1 and CDR2: SNHLY and FYNNEI. The CDR3 spans 15 residues. The ends were cut back, 3 bases at V and 0 bases at J, with 10 bases in the middle. The CDR3 DNA reads as TGTGCCAGCAGTGAGCAGGGAACTAGCACAGATACGCAGTATTTT. This translates into CASSEQGTSTDTQYF. The whole variable domain, remainder taken from reference TRBV2 and TRBJ2-3, is EPEVTQTPSHQVTQMGQEVILRCVPISNHLYFYWYRQILGQKVEFLVSFYNNEISEKSEIFDDQFSVERPDGSNFTLKIRSTKLEDSAMYFCASSEQGTSTDTQYFGPGTRLTVL.

This clone was seen a handful of times. The chain combines TRBV4-1 with TRBJ2-1, with D tentatively TRBD1 or TRBD2 (6 bases each). Trimming removed 4 bases from V and 10 bases from J, with 14 bases in between. CDR1 is MGHRA and CDR2 is YSYEKL in the germline V gene. This CDR3 region has 13 residues. The CDR3 DNA reads as TGCGCCAGCAGCCCGACAGGACTAAGGGAGCAGTTCTTC. Protein: CASSPTGLREQFF.

The CDR3 DNA sequence: TGTGCCAGCAGCGTAGATGCGGGGGATCGTTCACCCCTCCACTTT. It encodes CASSVDAGDRSPLHF. This rearrangement joins TRBV9 to TRBJ1-6; perhaps TRBD1 as D (5 bases). This CDR3 is 15 amino acids long. Germline CDR1 reads SGDLS; CDR2 reads YYNGEE. V dropped 0 bases and J dropped 9 bases, with 13 bases sitting between them.

This chain links TRBV29-1 with TRBJ1-1, with D uncertain. Germline V gene lookup returns CDR1 SQVTM and CDR2 ANQGSEA. The CDR3 is 13 amino acids. V was cut by 1 base and J by 5 bases, with 11 bases left in between. The CDR3 spells CSVEGLRMTEAFF. In nucleotides, the CDR3 is TGCAGCGTTGAAGGACTCCGGATGACTGAAGCTTTCTTT.

This clone was picked up a small number of times. The chain's CDR3 is CAWSVQGRDTEAFF. In DNA form, the CDR3 reads TGTGCCTGGAGTGTACAGGGGCGAGACACTGAAGCTTTCTTT. The rearrangement links TRBV30 to TRBJ1-1; 7 nucleotides agree with TRBD1. Germline values: CDR1 GTSNPN, CDR2 SVGIG (reference sequence). V lost 0 bases, J lost 3 bases, and 4 bases stayed unmatched. This CDR3 has 14 amino acids.

The chain uses TRBV29-1 and TRBJ1-1, with D tentatively TRBD1 (6 bases). Trimming left V 7 bases short and J 2 bases short, with 14 bases between. This CDR3 is built from 13 residues. The germline gives CDR1 SQVTM, CDR2 ANQGSEA. The CDR3 reads CSGNRVSNTEAFF. The CDR3, as DNA: TGCAGCGGGAACAGGGTATCTAACACTGAAGCTTTCTTT.

On this clone: This same CDR3 is encoded by further DNA sequences in the sample. The CDR3 coding sequence is TGCAGCGTTTTAAGGGGCGGCTACGAGCAGTACTTC. It yields the protein CSVLRGGYEQYF. V and J are TRBV29-1 and TRBJ2-7, with a possible D match to TRBD1 (5 bases). Between the trimmed V and J ends, which lost 5 bases and 3 bases, there was a span of 11 bases. Germline V lookup: CDR1 SQVTM, CDR2 ANQGSEA. This CDR3 has 12 residues.

The V and J genes are TRBV7-2 and TRBJ2-3; D is unclear. CDR3 length: 14 amino acids. V dropped 3 bases and J dropped 2 bases, with 9 bases sitting between them. Germline V gene data show CDR1 as SGHTA and CDR2 as FQGNSA. Here the CDR3 reads CASSFSLYTDTQYF. The CDR3, as DNA: TGTGCCAGCAGCTTCAGCCTCTACACAGATACGCAGTATTTT.

The V gene is TRBV29-1, the J gene TRBJ2-1, with 7 bases matching TRBD1. The junction had 8 bases not matched to a gene; V was cut back by 5 bases and J by 7 bases. From germline, CDR1 is SQVTM and CDR2 ANQGSEA. CDR3 length: 13 amino acids. The CDR3 here is CSVSRGLMNEQFF. The CDR3 DNA follows: TGCAGCGTTTCAAGGGGGCTCATGAATGAGCAGTTCTTC.

The V call is TRBV30, the J call TRBJ1-2; D uncertain. Germline V gene sequence: CDR1 GTSNPN, CDR2 SVGIG (reference sequence). The CDR3 runs to 12 residues. With 8 bases removed from V and 1 base from J, the gap between germline ends came to 11 bases. The CDR3 reads CALPGINYGYTF. CDR3 nucleotide sequence: TGTGCCCTTCCGGGGATTAACTATGGCTACACCTTC.

The V gene is TRBV29-1, the J gene TRBJ2-7, with 8 bases identical to TRBD2. J was trimmed by 7 bases and V by 7 bases; bases with no gene match: 9. The CDR3 spans 12 residues. The V gene's germline CDR1 is SQVTM and CDR2 ANQGSEA. CDR3 DNA: TGCAGCGCCCGCGGGGGGAAAGGGGAGCAGTACTTC. Protein: CSARGGKGEQYF.

The chain carries TRBV5-1 and TRBJ2-7; D may be TRBD2 (6 bases). With 3 bases removed from V and 3 bases from J, the gap between germline ends came to 13 bases. The CDR3 consists of 14 residues. Germline V gives CDR1 SGHRS, CDR2 YFSETQ. CDR3 coding DNA: TGCGCCAGCAGCTGGGGCGGGGATGACTACGAGCAGTACTTC. Translation gives CASSWGGDDYEQYF. The entire variable domain, with the rest obtained from reference TRBV5-1 and TRBJ2-7, is as follows: KAGVTQTPRYLIKTRGQQVTLSCSPISGHRSVSWYQQTPGQGLQFLFEYFSETQRNKGNFPGRFSGRQFSNSRSEMNVSTLELGDSALYLCASSWGGDDYEQYFGPGTRLTVT.

This rearrangement joins TRBV29-1 to TRBJ2-3, with 9 bases matching TRBD1. Trimming at V came to 3 bases and at J to 4 bases, leaving 5 bases not matched to a gene. Germline CDR1 and CDR2: SQVTM and ANQGSEA. The CDR3 is 14 residues long. The CDR3 DNA is TGCAGCGTTGATAGTCGACAGGGGGCAGATACGCAGTATTTT. Translation gives CSVDSRQGADTQYF.

V is TRBV5-4 and J is TRBJ2-1; 11 bases are a match to TRBD2. Germline V lookup: CDR1 SGHNT, CDR2 YYREEE (reference sequence). This CDR3 region has 13 residues. The V segment lost 0 bases and the J segment 12 bases; nucleotides outside the gene matches: 2. The CDR3 sequence: CASSLAGTSGQFF. The DNA of the CDR3 is TGTGCCAGCAGCTTGGCCGGGACTAGCGGGCAGTTCTTC.